This TCR beta chain comes out of a study of vaccination and CD4 T cells after COVID-19. Study information: Participants were given two doses of BNT162b2 or mRNA-1273 vaccine. Ranging from 14 to 241, the interval between dose two and post-vaccine sampling had a median of 72 days.

Specified treatment: roughly 11-day PBMC culture with coronavirus spike peptide pools or control peptides (ViraFEST assay). In the ViraFEST assay, peptide-pool expansion preceded TCR sequencing of expanded clonotypes. This clonotype was detected only a few times. Antigen specificity is unknown. Germline-derived CDR1 and CDR2 are SGHTA and FQGNSA. V lost 8 bases to trimming and J lost 0 bases, with 9 bases between them. There are 13 residues in the CDR3. Whole-study results and caveats: The cohort comprised relatively few convalescent patients, and no early post-infection timepoints were analyzed.

Cultured CD4+ T cell DNA was sequenced using the Oncomine TCR Beta short-read assay. TCRdb redid the calling of the PCR reads with MiXCR, one entry per CDR3 protein. Seen here are approximately 6,600 distinct CDR3 sequences, 40% to 50% observed once, and the top ten hold approximately 20%. The genes are TRBV7-2 and TRBJ2-3, with D possibly being TRBD2 (6 bases). The source material was CD4+ T cells from blood, cultured in vitro. The sequence was obtained from a human donor who had recovered from COVID-19. The CDR3 loop reads CASRSGSTDTQYF. CDR3 bases: TGTGCCAGCCGTAGCGGTAGCACAGATACGCAGTATTTT.